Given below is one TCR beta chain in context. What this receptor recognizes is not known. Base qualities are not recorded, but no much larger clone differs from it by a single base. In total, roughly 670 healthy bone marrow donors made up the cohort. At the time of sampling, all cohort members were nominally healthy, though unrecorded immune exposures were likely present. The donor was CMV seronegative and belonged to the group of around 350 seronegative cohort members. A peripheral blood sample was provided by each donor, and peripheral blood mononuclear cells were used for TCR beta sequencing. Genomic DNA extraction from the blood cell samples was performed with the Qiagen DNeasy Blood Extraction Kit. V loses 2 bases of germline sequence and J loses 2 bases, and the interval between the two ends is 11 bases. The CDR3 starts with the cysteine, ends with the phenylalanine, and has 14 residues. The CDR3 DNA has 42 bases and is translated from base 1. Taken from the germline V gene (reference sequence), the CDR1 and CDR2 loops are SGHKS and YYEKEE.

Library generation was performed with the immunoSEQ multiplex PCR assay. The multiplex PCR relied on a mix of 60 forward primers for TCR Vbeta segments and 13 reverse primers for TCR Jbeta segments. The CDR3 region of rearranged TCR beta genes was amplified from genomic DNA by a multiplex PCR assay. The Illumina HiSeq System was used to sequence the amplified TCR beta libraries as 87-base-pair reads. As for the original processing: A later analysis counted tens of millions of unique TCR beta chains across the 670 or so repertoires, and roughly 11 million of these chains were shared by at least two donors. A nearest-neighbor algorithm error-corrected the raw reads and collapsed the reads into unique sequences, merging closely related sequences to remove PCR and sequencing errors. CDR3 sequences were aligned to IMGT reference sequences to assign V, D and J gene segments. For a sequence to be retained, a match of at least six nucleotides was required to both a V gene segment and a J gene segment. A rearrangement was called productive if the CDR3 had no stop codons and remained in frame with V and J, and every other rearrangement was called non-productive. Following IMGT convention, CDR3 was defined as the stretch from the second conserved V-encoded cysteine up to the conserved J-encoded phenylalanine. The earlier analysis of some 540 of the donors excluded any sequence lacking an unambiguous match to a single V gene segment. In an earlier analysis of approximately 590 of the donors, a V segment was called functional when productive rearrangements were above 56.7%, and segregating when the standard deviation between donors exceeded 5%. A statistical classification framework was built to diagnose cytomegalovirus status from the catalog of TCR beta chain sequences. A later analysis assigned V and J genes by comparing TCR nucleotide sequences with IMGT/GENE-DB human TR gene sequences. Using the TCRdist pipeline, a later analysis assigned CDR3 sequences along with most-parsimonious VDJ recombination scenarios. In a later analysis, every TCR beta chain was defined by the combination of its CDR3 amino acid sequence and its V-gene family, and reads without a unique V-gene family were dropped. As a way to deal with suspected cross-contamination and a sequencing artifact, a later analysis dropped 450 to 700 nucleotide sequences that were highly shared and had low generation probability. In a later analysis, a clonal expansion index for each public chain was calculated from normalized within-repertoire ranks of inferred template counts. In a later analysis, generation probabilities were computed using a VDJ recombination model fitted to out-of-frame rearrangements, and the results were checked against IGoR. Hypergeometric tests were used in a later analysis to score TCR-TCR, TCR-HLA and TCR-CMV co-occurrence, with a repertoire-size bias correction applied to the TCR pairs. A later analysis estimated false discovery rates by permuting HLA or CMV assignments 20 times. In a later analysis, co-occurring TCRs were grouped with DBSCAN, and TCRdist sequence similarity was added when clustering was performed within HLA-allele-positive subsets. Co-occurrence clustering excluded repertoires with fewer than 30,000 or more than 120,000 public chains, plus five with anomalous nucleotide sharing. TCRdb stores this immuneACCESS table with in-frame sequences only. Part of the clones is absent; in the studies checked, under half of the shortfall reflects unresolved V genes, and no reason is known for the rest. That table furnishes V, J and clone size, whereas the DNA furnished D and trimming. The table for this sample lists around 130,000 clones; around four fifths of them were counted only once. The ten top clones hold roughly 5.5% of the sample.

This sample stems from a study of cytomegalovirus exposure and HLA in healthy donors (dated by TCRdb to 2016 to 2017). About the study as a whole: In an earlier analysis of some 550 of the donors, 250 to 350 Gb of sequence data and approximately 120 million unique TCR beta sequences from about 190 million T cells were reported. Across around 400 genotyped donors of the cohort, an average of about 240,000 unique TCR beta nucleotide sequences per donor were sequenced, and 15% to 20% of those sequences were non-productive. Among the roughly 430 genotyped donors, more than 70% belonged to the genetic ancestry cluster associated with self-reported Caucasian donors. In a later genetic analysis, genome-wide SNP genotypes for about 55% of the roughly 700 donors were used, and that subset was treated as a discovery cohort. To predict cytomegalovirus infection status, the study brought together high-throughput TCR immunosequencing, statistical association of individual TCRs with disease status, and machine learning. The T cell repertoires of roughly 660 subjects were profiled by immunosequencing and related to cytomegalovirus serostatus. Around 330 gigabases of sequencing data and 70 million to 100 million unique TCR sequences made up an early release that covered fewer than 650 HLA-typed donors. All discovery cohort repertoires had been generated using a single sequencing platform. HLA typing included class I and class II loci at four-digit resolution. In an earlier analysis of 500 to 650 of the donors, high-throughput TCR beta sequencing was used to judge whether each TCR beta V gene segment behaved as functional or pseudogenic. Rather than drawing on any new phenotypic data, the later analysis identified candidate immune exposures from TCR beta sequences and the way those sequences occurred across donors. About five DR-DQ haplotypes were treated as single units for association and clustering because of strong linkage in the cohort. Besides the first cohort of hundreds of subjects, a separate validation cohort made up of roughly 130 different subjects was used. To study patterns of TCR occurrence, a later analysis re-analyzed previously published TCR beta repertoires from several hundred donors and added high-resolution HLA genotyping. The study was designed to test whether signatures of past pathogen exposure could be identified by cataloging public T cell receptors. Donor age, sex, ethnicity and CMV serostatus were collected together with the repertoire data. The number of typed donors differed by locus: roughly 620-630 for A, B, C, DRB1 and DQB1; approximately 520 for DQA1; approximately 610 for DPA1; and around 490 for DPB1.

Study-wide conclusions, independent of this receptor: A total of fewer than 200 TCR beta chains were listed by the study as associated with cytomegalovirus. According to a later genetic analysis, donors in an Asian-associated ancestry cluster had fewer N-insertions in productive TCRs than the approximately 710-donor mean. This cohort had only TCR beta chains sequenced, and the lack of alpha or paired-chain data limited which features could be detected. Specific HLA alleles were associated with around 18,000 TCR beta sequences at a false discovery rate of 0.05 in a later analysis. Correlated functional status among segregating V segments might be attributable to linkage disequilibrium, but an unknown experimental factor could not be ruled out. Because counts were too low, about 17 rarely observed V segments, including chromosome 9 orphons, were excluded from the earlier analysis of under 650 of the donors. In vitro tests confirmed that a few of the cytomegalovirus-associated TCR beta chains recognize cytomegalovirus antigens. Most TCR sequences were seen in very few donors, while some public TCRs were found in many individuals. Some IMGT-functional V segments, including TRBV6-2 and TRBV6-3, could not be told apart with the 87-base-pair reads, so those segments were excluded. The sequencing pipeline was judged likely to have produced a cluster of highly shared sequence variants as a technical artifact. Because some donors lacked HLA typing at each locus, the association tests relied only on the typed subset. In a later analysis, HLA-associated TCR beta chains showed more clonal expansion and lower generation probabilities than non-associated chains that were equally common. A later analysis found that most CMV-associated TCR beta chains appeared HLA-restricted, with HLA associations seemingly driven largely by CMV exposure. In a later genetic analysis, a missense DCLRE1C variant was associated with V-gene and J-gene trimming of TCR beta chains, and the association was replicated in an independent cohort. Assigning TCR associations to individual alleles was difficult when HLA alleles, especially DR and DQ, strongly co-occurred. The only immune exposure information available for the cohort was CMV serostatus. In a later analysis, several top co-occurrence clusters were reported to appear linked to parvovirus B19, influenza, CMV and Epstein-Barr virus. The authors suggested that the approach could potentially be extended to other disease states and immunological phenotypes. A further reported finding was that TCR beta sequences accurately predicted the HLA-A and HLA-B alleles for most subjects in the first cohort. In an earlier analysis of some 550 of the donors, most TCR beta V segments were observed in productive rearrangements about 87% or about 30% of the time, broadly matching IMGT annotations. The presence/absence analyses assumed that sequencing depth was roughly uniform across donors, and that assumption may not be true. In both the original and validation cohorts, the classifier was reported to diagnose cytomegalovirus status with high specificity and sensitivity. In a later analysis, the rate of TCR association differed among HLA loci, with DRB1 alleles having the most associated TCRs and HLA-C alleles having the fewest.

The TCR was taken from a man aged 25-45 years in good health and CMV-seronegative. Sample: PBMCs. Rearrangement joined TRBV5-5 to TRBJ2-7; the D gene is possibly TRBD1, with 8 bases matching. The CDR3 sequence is CASSLQGGAYEQYF. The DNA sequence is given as TGTGCCAGCAGCTTACAGGGGGGGGCCTACGAGCAGTACTTC.